Shown below are 18 T cell receptor beta chains from a single sample sequenced in a study of PD-1 blockade in classical Hodgkin lymphoma. Patients all relapsed after autologous stem cell transplantation, and there was variation in brentuximab vedotin exposure. The repertoire was sequenced with immunoSEQ multiplex PCR; TCRdb's copy has only in-frame clones and lacks some. The sample has tens of thousands of clones, 88% seen once. Sample: peripheral blood mononuclear cells (PBMCs), taken before the second cycle of nivolumab. Receptor source: a human donor with classical Hodgkin lymphoma.

This chain joins TRBV5-6 and TRBJ2-3, with D maybe TRBD1 (5 bases). The CDR3 length is 14 residues. Germline loops: CDR1 SGHDT, CDR2 YYEEEE. Trimming cost V 0 bases and J 4 bases, with 9 bases left between them. The CDR3 bases are TGTGCCAGCAGCTTGGAAGGGGCGGCAGATACGCAGTATTTT. This codes for CASSLEGAADTQYF.

The CDR3 nucleotides read TGCGCCAGCAGCTCCACTAGCGGGGGGAGCTACAATGAGCAGTTCTTC. This encodes CASSSTSGGSYNEQFF. V usage is TRBV5-1 and J usage is TRBJ2-1; 12 bases map to TRBD2. V was pared by 3 bases and J by 3 bases, with 4 bases of the junction left unmatched. This CDR3 is built from 16 residues. Germline CDR1 is SGHRS and CDR2 is YFSETQ.

In regard to this clone: Other DNA sequences from this sample encode an identical CDR3 as well. J is TRBJ2-5 and V is TRBV5-1, with 11 bases identical to TRBD1. The trim removed 4 bases at V and 5 bases at J, leaving 4 bases unmatched. The germline CDR1 and CDR2 sequences are SGHRS and YFSETQ. This CDR3 is 14 amino acids long. The CDR3 here is CASSGQGARETQYF. CDR3 bases: TGCGCCAGCAGCGGACAGGGGGCGCGGGAGACCCAGTACTTC.

As regards this clone: Germline and junction disagree at one end, which may indicate a read error. This sequence joins TRBV5-1 and TRBJ2-1; the D gene is possibly TRBD1 (5 bases). CDR1 is SGHRS, CDR2 YFSETQ, per germline. CDR3 size: 14 residues. CDR3 region: CASRGQGSNNEQFF. The CDR3 nucleotides read TGCGCCAGCAGAGGGCAGGGCTCCAACAATGAGCAGTTCTTC.

The chain recombines TRBV6-6 with TRBJ2-3; D call uncertain. V was trimmed by 9 bases and J by 4 bases, leaving 20 bases between them. CDR1 is MNHNY and CDR2 is SVGAGI in the germline V gene (reference sequence). CDR3 size: 15 residues. CDR3 nucleotide sequence: TGTGCCAGTCTGGATTCCAAGTTGGTGGCAGATACGCAGTATTTT. Translated: CASLDSKLVADTQYF.

The chain has TRBV7-2 and TRBJ2-1; no reliable D call. Trimming took off 0 bases at V and 4 bases at J, with 4 bases between the two ends. The V gene's germline CDR1 is SGHTA and CDR2 FQGNSA. The CDR3 loop spans 13 amino acids. Written as DNA, the CDR3 is TGTGCCAGCAGCTTAGCGCGATACAATGAGCAGTTCTTC. Translating gives CASSLARYNEQFF.

The J gene is TRBJ2-7, the V gene TRBV11-2; D gene unclear. The V gene lost 5 bases and the J gene lost 5 bases, with 13 bases spanning the gap. Per the germline V gene, CDR1 is SGHAT and CDR2 is FQNNGV. This CDR3 has 13 amino acids. The CDR3 here is CASSQRPGDEQYF. The CDR3 DNA sequence: TGTGCCAGCAGCCAACGGCCCGGAGACGAGCAGTACTTC. Using reference TRBV11-2 and TRBJ2-7 for the parts outside the CDR3, the full variable domain is EAGVAQSPRYKIIEKRQSVAFWCNPISGHATLYWYQQILGQGPKLLIQFQNNGVVDDSQLPKDRFSAERLKGVDSTLKIQPAKLEDSAVYLCASSQRPGDEQYFGPGTRLTVT.

CDR3 nucleotides: TGCGCCAGCAGCTTGGAGGGAGGGTCTGCGGAAGAGCAGTACTTC. Translating it yields CASSLEGGSAEEQYF. V is TRBV5-1 and J is TRBJ2-7, with 7 bases identical to TRBD2. This CDR3 is built from 15 residues. The J segment lost 7 bases and the V segment lost 0 bases, leaving 10 bases of the junction unmatched. CDR1 and CDR2 (germline): SGHRS, YFSETQ.

The rearrangement uses TRBV5-1 and TRBJ1-1; 7 positions match TRBD1. The CDR3 totals 15 residues. Per germline, CDR1 SGHRS and CDR2 YFSETQ. Trimming removed 4 bases from V and 1 base from J; junction bases left unmatched: 7. The chain's CDR3 is CASSPWTGGNTEAFF. CDR3 DNA sequence: TGCGCCAGCAGCCCGTGGACAGGAGGGAACACTGAAGCTTTCTTT.

The gene calls are TRBV5-1 and TRBJ1-5; D is perhaps TRBD1 (5 bases). Between the trimmed V and J ends, which lost 2 bases and 7 bases, there was a span of 13 bases. The CDR3 consists of 14 residues. Germline V gene data show CDR1 as SGHRS and CDR2 as YFSETQ. CDR3 in DNA: TGCGCCAGCAGCTTAGGGACGACGGGGCAGCCCCAGCATTTT. It specifies CASSLGTTGQPQHF.

The rearrangement joins TRBV28 to TRBJ1-1; D is unresolved. V was pared by 10 bases and J by 1 base, with 7 bases between. The CDR3 has 11 residues. The germline CDR1 and CDR2 sequences are MDHEN and SYDVKM. The CDR3 sequence is CATQWNTEAFF. The CDR3 DNA sequence: TGTGCCACCCAGTGGAACACTGAAGCTTTCTTT.

CDR3 in amino acids: CASSYSTGGSYNEQFF. CDR3 in DNA: TGTGCCAGCAGTTACTCGACGGGGGGATCCTACAATGAGCAGTTCTTC. This chain links TRBV6-5 with TRBJ2-1; 7 bases line up with TRBD2. This CDR3 region has 16 residues. Germline lookup yields CDR1 MNHEY and CDR2 SVGAGI. With V trimmed by 0 bases and J by 1 base, 3 bases remained unmatched.

V gene TRBV5-1 combines with J gene TRBJ2-7; 7 bases agree with TRBD2. V was pared by 4 bases and J by 2 bases, with 9 bases of the junction left unmatched. This CDR3 has 15 residues. CDR1 is SGHRS and CDR2 is YFSETQ in the germline V gene. CDR3 residues: CASSREGTATYEQYF. The CDR3 coding sequence is TGCGCCAGCAGCAGGGAGGGGACCGCAACCTACGAGCAGTACTTC.

This clone was recorded only once. The V and J genes are TRBV5-1 and TRBJ1-1; D is unresolved. Trimming took off 2 bases at V and 1 base at J, with 9 bases between the two ends. The CDR3 covers 14 residues. CDR1 is SGHRS and CDR2 is YFSETQ in the germline V gene. The CDR3 DNA is TGCGCCAGCAGCTTTTCACGGGAGAACACTGAAGCTTTCTTT. Translating it yields CASSFSRENTEAFF.

The rearrangement links TRBV5-1 to TRBJ2-3, with TRBD2 matching over 7 bases. Germline lookup yields CDR1 SGHRS and CDR2 YFSETQ. J gave up 2 bases and V 3 bases, and 6 bases lay outside the gene matches. The CDR3 sequence is 15 residues long. CDR3 sequence: CASSSPLADTDTQYF. In DNA form, the CDR3 reads TGCGCCAGCAGCTCCCCCCTAGCGGACACAGATACGCAGTATTTT.

Only a few counts were recorded for this clone. J is TRBJ1-5 and V is TRBV7-9; 8 bases align to TRBD1. The CDR3 consists of 14 residues. The germline CDR1 and CDR2 sequences are SEHNR and FQNEAQ (reference sequence). After removal of 1 base from V and 11 bases from J, the junction contained 7 bases not matched to a gene. The CDR3 DNA sequence: TGTGCCAGCAGCTTAGATGCCCCGACAGGGGCCCAGCATTTT. Its protein product is CASSLDAPTGAQHF.

This clone was observed a single time. The chain uses TRBV5-4 and TRBJ1-2; D is unclear. The CDR3 is made up of 14 amino acids. Per germline, CDR1 SGHNT and CDR2 YYREEE (reference sequence). V was clipped by 0 bases and J by 2 bases, with 8 bases between them. CDR3 sequence: CASSLEVGNYGYTF. The CDR3 DNA follows: TGTGCCAGCAGCTTGGAAGTAGGCAACTATGGCTACACCTTC.

The chain couples TRBV6-5 to TRBJ2-7; 8 positions match TRBD1. Per the germline V gene, CDR1 is MNHEY and CDR2 is SVGAGI. The CDR3 length is 14 residues. Trimming took 7 bases from V and 5 from J; bases not matched to a gene: 10. The CDR3 coding sequence is TGTGCCAGCACCCGGACAGGGAAGCCCCACGAGCAGTACTTC. Encoded protein: CASTRTGKPHEQYF.